This T cell receptor (beta chain) was sequenced for a study of OX40 agonist ivuxolimab in advanced cancers. Turning to this clone: Its target is unknown.

General observations from the study: Both CD4+ and CD8+ T cell populations in blood had undergone clonal expansion by week 6 at 0.1 to 3.0 mg/kg.

Sequencing used immunoSEQ multiplex PCR; TCRdb keeps in-frame clones, though not all of them. The data hold more than 70,000 clones, with 85% to 90% observed a single time. Germline CDR1 reads KGHSH; CDR2 reads LQKENI. This CDR3 has 13 residues. The ends were cut back, 4 bases at V and 6 bases at J, with 9 bases in the middle. Patients who had autoimmune disease history or got systemic immunosuppression were left out. Peripheral blood came from all dose cohorts at three timepoints. The receptor comes from an adult with an advanced solid tumor such as melanoma, head and neck, liver or kidney cancer. The chain employs TRBV18 and TRBJ1-4; unclear D gene. The sample consisted of CD4+ or CD8+ T cells sorted from blood, taken in a trial of the OX40 agonist ivuxolimab. CDR3 sequence (DNA): TGTGCCAGCTCACGCGGGCGGGATGAAAAACTGTTTTTT. It codes for CASSRGRDEKLFF. Looking up the rest from reference TRBV18 and TRBJ1-4 gives the full variable domain: NAGVMQNPRHLVRRRGQEARLRCSPMKGHSHVYWYRQLPEEGLKFMVYLQKENIIDESGMPKERFSAEFPKEGPSILRIQQVVRGDSAAYFCASSRGRDEKLFFGSGTQLSVL.